Ten or more counts support the clone carrying this T cell receptor beta chain. One end of the junction does not line up with germline, which may come from a read error. This specimen belongs to a study of metastatic and nonmetastatic thyroid tumors. Turning to the study itself: The authors compared repertoires across blood and tumor or nodule tissue from malignant and benign thyroid patients.

No patient received treatment before thyroid surgery. The CDR3 runs 14 residues. Germline V CDR1 and CDR2: SSHAT, FNYEAQ (reference sequence). Methods used by the authors: What underpinned the distant-metastasis classifier for papillary thyroid cancer was the set of CDR3 differences across clinicopathological groups. TCRdb reanalyzed the PCR reads via MiXCR. The V and J calls reflect TCRdb's pipeline rather than the authors' work. The profile shows over 70,000 clones, roughly 18% of them singletons. The sequence was obtained from a female donor with papillary thyroid cancer or a benign thyroid nodule (not recorded which). Some clones in this sample may be carry-over from other donors' samples. The chain is built from TRBV7-7 and TRBJ2-5; 7 bases match TRBD2. Sequenced input: blood. The DNA of the CDR3 is TGTGCTAGCAGCTCGCGACTAGCTAGGGAGACCCAGTACTTC. It yields the protein CASSSRLARETQYF.